The 31 T cell receptor beta chains presented below share a single source sample, sequenced in a study of identical twins. From the 5' RACE reads, TCRdb called clonotypes with MiXCR, one entry per CDR3 protein. Seen here are about 790,000 distinct CDR3 sequences, about 18% observed once, and the top ten hold 13%. The same data also contributed to another study, on T cells expressing NK-cell markers.

The sequencing sample was made of PBMCs. The receptors originated from a woman under 30 in good health.

This clonotype has just a few counts. As DNA, the CDR3 is TGTGCCAGCAGCCAAGGTGGAAAACTGTTTTTT. This codes for CASSQGGKLFF. V gene TRBV27 combines with J gene TRBJ1-4; D is ambiguous. Germline values: CDR1 MNHEY, CDR2 SMNVEV (reference sequence). The CDR3 spans 11 residues. V lost 6 bases to trimming and J lost 10 bases, with 9 bases between them.

This clonotype was recorded a few times. V usage is TRBV20-1 and J usage is TRBJ2-1, with 8 bases lining up with TRBD2. Trimming removed 0 bases from V and 6 bases from J; junction bases left unmatched: 7. CDR3 length: 15 amino acids. CDR1 and CDR2 (germline): DFQATT, SNEGSKA (reference sequence). CDR3 in amino acids: CSARDGSGKGNEQFF. The DNA for the CDR3 is TGCAGTGCTAGAGATGGTAGCGGGAAAGGCAATGAGCAGTTCTTC.

This clonotype was counted between two and nine times. The chain employs TRBV3-1 and TRBJ2-7, with D possibly matching TRBD1 (6 bases). The CDR3 has 14 amino acids. Germline V gene sequence: CDR1 LGHDT, CDR2 YNNKEL (reference sequence). V was clipped by 6 bases and J by 3 bases, with 15 bases between them. CDR3 coding DNA: TGTGCCAGCAGTAATAGGGGACACCTCTACGAGCAGTACTTC. Amino acids: CASSNRGHLYEQYF.

The chain uses TRBV12-3 or TRBV12-4 and TRBJ2-1, with no clear D. CDR3 size: 14 residues. Trimming took 3 bases from V and 8 from J, leaving 14 bases between them. The CDR3 region is CASSFFTGLDEQFF. CDR3 nucleotide sequence: TGTGCCAGCAGTTTCTTTACTGGGCTAGATGAGCAGTTCTTC.

J is TRBJ2-5 and V is TRBV29-1; D is unresolved. Germline V gene data show CDR1 as SQVTM and CDR2 as ANQGSEA. CDR3 size: 12 residues. Deletions cut 4 bases from V and 1 base from J, with 7 bases between. CDR3 region: CSVVGTQETQYF. As DNA, the CDR3 is TGCAGCGTTGTCGGTACCCAAGAGACCCAGTACTTC.

Points on this clonotype: At one of its ends the junction is not consistent with the germline gene, which may arise from a read error. The chain carries TRBV12-3 or TRBV12-4 and TRBJ2-3; 11 bases line up with TRBD2. There are 16 residues in the CDR3. This chain's CDR3 is CASSLDGSGGADSQYF. In DNA, the CDR3 is TGTGCCAGCAGTTTAGACGGTAGCGGGGGGGCAGATTCGCAGTATTTT.

This clonotype showed up just a few times. The J gene is TRBJ2-3, the V gene TRBV5-1; TRBD2 matches at 9 bases. The CDR3 runs 14 residues. The V gene end was trimmed by 3 bases and the J gene end by 3 bases; junction bases not matched to a gene: 2. Germline V gives CDR1 SGHRS, CDR2 YFSETQ. In DNA form, the CDR3 reads TGCGCCAGCAGCTCTAGCGGGGAAACAGATACGCAGTATTTT. As protein: CASSSSGETDTQYF.

The V call is TRBV5-1, the J call TRBJ2-7; D might be TRBD1 or TRBD2, each matching 6 bases. Germline CDR1 reads SGHRS; CDR2 reads YFSETQ. V was shortened by 3 bases and J by 6 bases, with 16 bases between the two germline ends. The CDR3 length is 14 residues. As DNA, the CDR3 is TGCGCCAGCAGCTCTTTCGGGGGCGCCGGCGAGCAGTACTTC. Translation: CASSSFGGAGEQYF.

The chain links TRBV27 to TRBJ2-7; 7 nucleotides match TRBD2. CDR1 is MNHEY and CDR2 is SMNVEV in the germline V gene (reference sequence). This CDR3 has 15 amino acids. V lost 5 bases and J lost 5; bases outside the gene matches: 12. CDR3 sequence reads: CASSPVPGEGHEQYF. The CDR3, as DNA: TGTGCCAGCAGTCCCGTCCCGGGGGAGGGTCACGAGCAGTACTTC.

V usage is TRBV9 and J usage is TRBJ2-1, with D perhaps TRBD1 or TRBD2 (5 bases each). Germline loops: CDR1 SGDLS, CDR2 YYNGEE. Between the trimmed V and J ends, which lost 8 bases and 8 bases, there was a span of 26 bases. The CDR3 consists of 16 residues. CDR3 sequence reads: CARDLPGGRVGDEQFF. CDR3 nucleotide sequence: TGTGCCAGGGATTTACCTGGGGGTAGGGTGGGGGATGAGCAGTTCTTC.

This clonotype has more than one count but fewer than ten. This chain joins TRBV5-1 and TRBJ2-7; perhaps TRBD1 as D (5 bases). The CDR3 spans 15 residues. Germline CDR1 SGHRS, CDR2 YFSETQ. V lost 5 bases to trimming and J lost 2 bases, with 17 bases between them. The CDR3 spells CASRPDTSRPYEQYF. CDR3 sequence (DNA): TGCGCCAGCAGGCCGGACACCTCCCGACCCTACGAGCAGTACTTC.

The V gene is TRBV10-3, the J gene TRBJ1-3; D possibly corresponds to TRBD1 (6 bases). This CDR3 has 14 amino acids. CDR1 and CDR2 (germline): ENHRY, SYGVKD. V was cut by 6 bases and J by 3 bases, with 12 bases left in between. CDR3 nucleotide sequence: TGTGCCATCAGGGATGGGGGCTTTGGAAACACCATATATTTT. Its translation is CAIRDGGFGNTIYF.

This chain links TRBV9 with TRBJ2-7, with a weak D call TRBD1 (5 bases). Trimming removed 4 bases from V and 5 bases from J, with 13 bases in between. In germline, CDR1 is SGDLS, CDR2 YYNGEE. The length of the CDR3 is 13 residues. CDR3 region: CASSRWGADEQYF. The CDR3 DNA sequence: TGTGCCAGCAGCAGGTGGGGCGCGGACGAGCAGTACTTC.

The chain joins TRBV5-1 to TRBJ2-7; no clear D. Germline CDR1 SGHRS, CDR2 YFSETQ. This CDR3 is 15 amino acids long. Trimming pared 4 bases from V and 0 bases from J, leaving 14 bases between. Written as DNA, the CDR3 is TGCGCCAGCAGCCCCGAGATGGGCCCCTCCTACGAGCAGTACTTC. Its translation is CASSPEMGPSYEQYF.

This clonotype showed up just once. The J gene is TRBJ2-2, the V gene TRBV9; weak D call: TRBD2 (6 bases). V lost 5 bases, J lost 1 base, and 12 bases lay in between. The CDR3 covers 15 residues. Germline CDR1 SGDLS, CDR2 YYNGEE. CDR3 region: CASRLAQGNTGELFF. CDR3 in DNA: TGTGCCAGCAGACTAGCCCAAGGGAACACCGGGGAGCTGTTTTTT.

This clonotype appeared once. The chain employs TRBV10-3 and TRBJ2-6; no reliable D call. Trimming left V 0 bases short and J 1 base short, with 10 bases between. Germline CDR1 ENHRY, CDR2 SYGVKD. The CDR3 runs 17 residues. The CDR3: CAISESTYHSGANVLTF. The CDR3 nucleotides are TGTGCCATCAGTGAGTCGACGTACCATTCTGGGGCCAACGTCCTGACTTTC.

There are a few counts of this clonotype. The rearrangement links TRBV7-2 to TRBJ1-1; perhaps TRBD1 as D (6 bases). This CDR3 has 11 residues. V lost 8 bases and J 4 bases, leaving 8 bases between the germline ends. Germline V gene lookup returns CDR1 SGHTA and CDR2 FQGNSA. This chain's CDR3 is CASQGTTEAFF. The CDR3 nucleotides read TGTGCCAGCCAGGGGACCACTGAAGCTTTCTTT.

A word on this clonotype: A much larger clone differs from this one at a single base, so this may be a read error. The J gene is TRBJ2-7, the V gene TRBV5-1, with D perhaps matching TRBD1 or TRBD2 (5 bases each). Germline CDR1 is SGHRS and CDR2 is YFSETQ. This CDR3 region has 13 residues. The CDR3 DNA reads TGCGCCAGCAGCTTTGGGGGAGCCAACGAGCAGCACTTC. Its protein product is CASSFGGANEQHF.

This clonotype was counted between two and nine times. V usage is TRBV6-5 and J usage is TRBJ1-1; D is perhaps TRBD1 (6 bases). The CDR3 is made up of 12 amino acids. V lost 10 bases to trimming and J lost 5 bases, with 14 bases between them. Germline CDR1 reads MNHEY; CDR2 reads SVGAGI. The CDR3 nucleotides are TGTGCCACTAGAACAGGGATGACTGAAGCTTTCTTT. Encoded protein: CATRTGMTEAFF.

This CDR3 reads CASSTDRGSNQPQHF. The CDR3 region has the DNA TGTGCCAGCAGTACGGACAGGGGGAGCAATCAGCCCCAGCATTTT. The chain combines TRBV6-1 with TRBJ1-5; TRBD1 agrees at 10 bases. J lost 1 base, V lost 5 bases, and 2 bases had no gene match. The CDR3 totals 15 residues. The germline V gene encodes CDR1 MNHNS and CDR2 SASEGT.

This clonotype was found many times. V gene TRBV11-2 combines with J gene TRBJ2-2; maybe TRBD2 (6 bases). Germline CDR1 SGHAT, CDR2 FQNNGV. The CDR3 has 16 residues. V lost 1 base and J 7 bases, leaving 16 bases between the germline ends. This CDR3 reads CASSLGRGTRIGELFF. The CDR3 coding sequence is TGTGCCAGCAGCTTAGGACGCGGGACTCGGATCGGGGAGCTGTTTTTT.

The chain couples TRBV29-1 to TRBJ2-3; D may be TRBD2 (6 bases). The CDR3 totals 15 residues. Germline-derived CDR1 and CDR2 are SQVTM and ANQGSEA. CDR3 coding DNA: TGCGGAGGAGCCCTTGGAGCGGGTAGCACAGATACGCAGTATTTT. This translates into CGGALGAGSTDTQYF.

The rearrangement links TRBV20-1 to TRBJ2-1; D is perhaps TRBD1 (5 bases). V lost 3 bases and J 6 bases, leaving 12 bases between the germline ends. CDR3 size: 13 residues. CDR1 and CDR2 from the germline V gene are DFQATT and SNEGSKA (reference sequence). The CDR3: CSASIPGFNEQFF. CDR3 coding DNA: TGCAGTGCTAGTATCCCAGGGTTCAATGAGCAGTTCTTC.

This chain links TRBV6-5 with TRBJ2-1; 14 positions agree with TRBD2. This CDR3 region has 16 residues. Germline V CDR1 and CDR2: MNHEY, SVGAGI. The V gene end was trimmed by 4 bases and the J gene end by 11 bases; junction bases not matched to a gene: 10. CDR3 protein: CASSLPGTSGRAKQFF. The CDR3 region has the DNA TGTGCCAGCAGTTTACCCGGGACTAGCGGGAGAGCGAAGCAGTTCTTC.

The rearrangement uses TRBV5-1 and TRBJ1-2, with D perhaps TRBD1 (5 bases). From germline, CDR1 is SGHRS and CDR2 YFSETQ. The CDR3 is 13 residues long. V was cut by 4 bases and J by 7 bases, with 14 bases left in between. The CDR3 DNA sequence: TGCGCCAGCAGCGGGGGACCGGGGGGTGGCTACACCTTC. As protein: CASSGGPGGGYTF.

The chain is built from TRBV27 and TRBJ1-1; TRBD1 matches 9 bases. Germline V lookup: CDR1 MNHEY, CDR2 SMNVEV (reference sequence). The J segment lost 1 base and the V segment lost 5 bases, leaving 11 bases of the junction unmatched. The CDR3 is 17 residues long. The CDR3 loop is CASSPTAGTGRNTEAFF. The CDR3 region has the DNA TGTGCCAGCAGTCCTACGGCCGGGACAGGGAGGAACACTGAAGCTTTCTTT.

The chain uses TRBV6-9 and TRBJ1-1, with D hard to call. The CDR3 spans 8 residues. Between the trimmed V and J ends, which lost 8 bases and 11 bases, there was a span of 6 bases. Per germline, CDR1 MNHGY and CDR2 SVAAGI. CDR3 DNA: TGTGCCAGCCAGTCTGCTTTCTTT. This translates into CASQSAFF.

The V call is TRBV11-3, the J call TRBJ2-1, with TRBD2 matching 10 bases. CDR3 length: 17 amino acids. With 2 bases clipped from V and 2 bases from J, the junction kept 6 bases outside the gene matches. Looked up from germline, CDR1 is SGHNT and CDR2 is YENEEA. The CDR3 bases are TGTGCCAGCAGCTTATACCCTAGCGGGGGTACCTACAATGAGCAGTTCTTC. It codes for CASSLYPSGGTYNEQFF.

The chain combines TRBV12-3 or TRBV12-4 with TRBJ2-3; tentatively, D is TRBD1 (5 bases). The V and J ends lost 6 bases and 3 bases respectively, with 13 bases between them. CDR3 size: 14 residues. The CDR3 DNA follows: TGTGCCAGCAGACCCTCCCCAGGGACAGATACGCAGTATTTT. Its protein is CASRPSPGTDTQYF.

This clonotype turned up a few times. The chain recombines TRBV29-1 with TRBJ2-7; D not certain. This CDR3 comprises 13 residues. Looked up from germline, CDR1 is SQVTM and CDR2 is ANQGSEA. V gave up 4 bases and J gave up 5 bases, with 15 bases separating them. CDR3 in amino acids: CSVGGLASNEQYF. In DNA form, the CDR3 reads TGCAGCGTTGGGGGTTTGGCGTCGAACGAGCAGTACTTC.

This chain links TRBV10-3 with TRBJ2-5, with D perhaps TRBD1 or TRBD2 (5 bases each). V was shortened by 6 bases and J by 3 bases, with 14 bases between the two germline ends. CDR1 and CDR2 (germline): ENHRY, SYGVKD. The CDR3 length is 14 residues. The CDR3 sequence is CAISPRDGEETQYF. The CDR3 coding sequence is TGTGCCATCAGCCCCCGGGACGGAGAAGAGACCCAGTACTTC.